A single sample is the source of the 28 T cell receptor beta chains below, sequenced in a study of human T cells and chemical hapten exposure. Time point denoted: pre-sensitization, week 0. As to treatment: therapeutic diphenylcyclopropenone sensitization with weekly scalp DPC. TCRdb reprocessed the RACE reads with MiXCR, giving one entry per CDR3 protein. The table shows roughly 40,000 distinct CDR3 sequences, with roughly a tenth occurring only once. Sequences were derived from whole blood, sampled in connection with sensitization to the hapten diphenylcyclopropenone (DPC). The receptors shown here come from a man aged 30 to 39 with alopecia areata. Some clones in this sample may be carry-over from other donors' samples.

The sample holds many counts of this clonotype. V and J are TRBV28 and TRBJ2-1; D might be TRBD2 (5 bases). V was shortened by 3 bases and J by 3 bases, with 9 bases between the two germline ends. The CDR3 has 14 residues. Germline V CDR1 and CDR2: MDHEN, SYDVKM. The CDR3 DNA reads as TGTGCCAGCAGTTTGAGCGGAGACTACAATGAGCAGTTCTTC. This gives the protein CASSLSGDYNEQFF.

The table lists this clonotype with many counts. The genes are TRBV6-2 or TRBV6-3 and TRBJ2-3, with 9 bases aligning to TRBD1. After removal of 2 bases from V and 4 bases from J, the junction contained 4 bases not matched to a gene. This CDR3 comprises 15 residues. The germline V gene encodes CDR1 MNHEY and CDR2 SVGEGT. CDR3 protein: CASSYGQGRADTQYF. The CDR3 nucleotides read TGTGCCAGCAGTTACGGACAGGGGCGGGCAGATACGCAGTATTTT.

This clonotype has ten or more counts. The chain couples TRBV14 to TRBJ2-1, with D unresolved. The CDR3 covers 16 residues. Germline CDR1 reads SGHDN; CDR2 reads FVKESK. The V and J ends lost 0 bases and 6 bases respectively, with 15 bases between them. The CDR3: CASSQESLAASNEQFF. The CDR3 DNA is TGTGCCAGCAGCCAAGAAAGCCTCGCGGCTAGCAATGAGCAGTTCTTC.

This clonotype was counted between two and nine times. The rearrangement uses TRBV20-1 and TRBJ2-1; D call uncertain. There are 14 residues in the CDR3. V was trimmed by 1 base and J by 0 bases, leaving 7 bases between them. Germline CDR1 DFQATT, CDR2 SNEGSKA (reference sequence). CDR3 nucleotides: TGCAGTGCTAGAGTGTCAAGCTCCTACAATGAGCAGTTCTTC. It is translated as CSARVSSSYNEQFF.

This clonotype has a count of ten or more. The V call is TRBV6-2 or TRBV6-3, the J call TRBJ2-2; TRBD2 matches at 11 bases. The CDR3 totals 17 residues. The V and J ends lost 7 bases and 6 bases, in that order; junction bases with no gene match: 13. Germline CDR1 and CDR2: MNHEY and SVGEGT. The DNA for the CDR3 is TGTGCCAGCAAGACAAGGCTAGCGGGGGGTATCGCCGGGGAGCTGTTTTTT. It is translated as CASKTRLAGGIAGELFF.

The sample holds one count of this clonotype. The chain uses TRBV7-9 and TRBJ1-1; no clear D gene. Germline V gives CDR1 SEHNR, CDR2 FQNEAQ (reference sequence). The CDR3 is made up of 15 amino acids. The germline V and J ends were trimmed by 6 bases and 1 base, with 15 bases remaining between them. The CDR3 reads CASSTVWQENTEAFF. The CDR3 nucleotides are TGTGCCAGCAGTACGGTCTGGCAGGAGAACACTGAAGCTTTCTTT.

This clonotype was counted ten times or more. V and J are TRBV7-2 and TRBJ2-2, with D perhaps matching TRBD1 (5 bases). The germline CDR1 and CDR2 sequences are SGHTA and FQGNSA. Trimming shortened V by 5 bases and J by 7 bases, and 14 bases separated the two germline ends. CDR3 length equals 14 residues. The CDR3 sequence is CASSHPGANGELFF. CDR3 nucleotide sequence: TGTGCCAGCAGCCACCCTGGGGCTAACGGGGAGCTGTTTTTT.

This clonotype was picked up one time. V gene TRBV11-2 combines with J gene TRBJ1-1, with 7 bases identical to TRBD1. CDR3 size: 15 residues. From germline, CDR1 is SGHAT and CDR2 FQNNGV. The J segment lost 2 bases and the V segment lost 5 bases, leaving 8 bases of the junction unmatched. The CDR3 sequence is CASSLSGTVNTEAFF. The CDR3, as DNA: TGTGCCAGCAGCCTCTCCGGGACAGTAAACACTGAAGCTTTCTTT.

This clonotype was seen repeatedly, ten times or more. The rearrangement links TRBV7-9 to TRBJ1-1; D unclear. The CDR3 has 15 amino acids. Trimming removed 5 bases at V and 5 bases at J, with 18 bases between. From germline, CDR1 is SEHNR and CDR2 FQNEAQ (reference sequence). In nucleotides, the CDR3 is TGTGCCAGCAGCCGACCAACGTCGGGAGGGACTGAAGCTTTCTTT. It yields the protein CASSRPTSGGTEAFF.

This clonotype was seen a handful of times. V and J are TRBV4-2 and TRBJ1-2; D gene uncertain. Germline lookup yields CDR1 LGHNA and CDR2 YNFKEQ. CDR3 length: 15 amino acids. V lost 0 bases, J lost 3 bases, and 11 bases lay in between. CDR3 DNA sequence: TGTGCCAGCAGCCAAGATCTACCCATCCACTATGGCTACACCTTC. Protein sequence: CASSQDLPIHYGYTF.

At least ten counts were recorded for this clonotype. The chain carries TRBV27 and TRBJ1-1; TRBD1 matches at 8 bases. Germline assignment: CDR1 MNHEY and CDR2 SMNVEV (reference sequence). This CDR3 has 13 amino acids. J gave up 4 bases and V 6 bases, and 4 bases lay outside the gene matches. CDR3 coding DNA: TGTGCCAGCAGGGGACAGGTTGGCACTGAAGCTTTCTTT. It translates to CASRGQVGTEAFF.

This clonotype came up a few times. The chain recombines TRBV18 with TRBJ2-3; tentative D call: TRBD1 (6 bases). The germline V gene encodes CDR1 KGHSH and CDR2 LQKENI. Between the trimmed V and J ends, which lost 0 bases and 15 bases, there was a span of 16 bases. The CDR3 spans 13 residues. The CDR3 DNA sequence: TGTGCCAGCTCACCACCGAGCAGGGGAAGGGGTTATTTT. It codes for CASSPPSRGRGYF.

The J gene is TRBJ2-1, the V gene TRBV27, with 9 bases that match TRBD1. The CDR3 spans 16 residues. Germline trimming cut 6 bases from V and 5 bases from J; bases unmatched to any gene: 11. Germline V gives CDR1 MNHEY, CDR2 SMNVEV (reference sequence). The CDR3 here is CASSGTGTGLHNEQFF. The CDR3 DNA is TGTGCCAGCAGCGGGACCGGGACAGGGTTACACAATGAGCAGTTCTTC.

This clonotype was recorded at least ten times. The V call is TRBV20-1, the J call TRBJ2-5, with 14 bases identical to TRBD2. V lost 3 bases to trimming and J lost 4 bases; unmatched junction nucleotides: 4. The CDR3 length is 15 residues. CDR1 is DFQATT and CDR2 is SNEGSKA in the germline V gene (reference sequence). CDR3: CSASATSGRVETQYF. The DNA of the CDR3 is TGCAGTGCTAGTGCGACTAGCGGGAGGGTAGAGACCCAGTACTTC.

This chain joins TRBV7-3 and TRBJ2-1; D gene uncertain. CDR1 is SGHTA, CDR2 FQGTGA, per germline. With 5 bases removed from V and 6 bases from J, the gap between germline ends came to 8 bases. CDR3 size: 12 residues. In nucleotides, the CDR3 is TGTGCCAGCAGCGTCCGTGGCAATGAGCAGTTCTTC. This gives the protein CASSVRGNEQFF.

This clonotype appeared a few times. The chain joins TRBV27 to TRBJ2-1; TRBD1 aligns across 9 bases. Germline V lookup: CDR1 MNHEY, CDR2 SMNVEV (reference sequence). Losses at the gene ends were 4 bases for V and 10 bases for J; bases not matched to a gene: 11. The CDR3 runs to 15 residues. The CDR3 protein is CASSSGQGHFGEQFF. The CDR3 bases are TGTGCCAGCAGTTCAGGACAGGGGCATTTTGGGGAGCAGTTCTTC.

V usage is TRBV20-1 and J usage is TRBJ2-7; the match to TRBD1 covers 10 bases. This CDR3 comprises 12 residues. CDR1 and CDR2 (germline): DFQATT, SNEGSKA (reference sequence). The CDR3 DNA sequence: TGCACTCTTCCGGGACAGGGGAACGAGCAGTACGTC. As protein: CTLPGQGNEQYV.

This chain links TRBV7-2 with TRBJ1-4, with unresolved D. V was pared by 5 bases and J by 5 bases, with 3 bases between. The CDR3 runs 11 residues. From germline, CDR1 is SGHTA and CDR2 FQGNSA. Here the CDR3 reads CASSPNEKLFF. CDR3 sequence (DNA): TGTGCCAGCAGCCCAAATGAAAAACTGTTTTTT. Using reference TRBV7-2 and TRBJ1-4 for the parts outside the CDR3, the full variable domain is GAGVSQSPSNKVTEKGKDVELRCDPISGHTALYWYRQSLGQGLEFLIYFQGNSAPDKSGLPSDRFSAERTGGSVSTLTIQRTQQEDSAVYLCASSPNEKLFFGSGTQLSVL.

V gene TRBV7-9 combines with J gene TRBJ2-7; possibly TRBD1 for D (6 bases). The CDR3 covers 13 residues. Germline CDR1 and CDR2: SEHNR and FQNEAQ (reference sequence). This CDR3 reads CASSLAPGTRFDV. The CDR3 DNA is TGTGCCAGCAGCTTAGCCCCTGGGACAAGGTTCGATGTC.

The chain links TRBV6-2 or TRBV6-3 to TRBJ2-1; 11 bases match TRBD2. CDR1 is MNHEY and CDR2 is SVGEGT in the germline V gene. The V and J ends lost 6 bases and 6 bases, in that order; junction bases with no gene match: 7. This CDR3 has 15 residues. The chain's CDR3 is CASSRGLAASNEQFF. In nucleotides, the CDR3 is TGTGCCAGCAGCCGGGGACTAGCGGCTAGCAATGAGCAGTTCTTC.

This clonotype was recorded at least ten times. V is TRBV11-2 and J is TRBJ2-5; 7 bases map to TRBD2. The germline V gene has CDR1 SGHAT and CDR2 FQNNGV. CDR3 length: 15 amino acids. With 5 bases clipped from V and 3 bases from J, the junction kept 9 bases outside the gene matches. DNA of the CDR3: TGTGCCAGCAGCCCCGGACTAGTGATTGAAGAGACCCAGTACTTC. Its protein product is CASSPGLVIEETQYF.

This clonotype was detected many times. The chain is built from TRBV27 and TRBJ2-1; unclear D gene. The CDR3 loop spans 13 amino acids. The germline V gene encodes CDR1 MNHEY and CDR2 SMNVEV (reference sequence). V was shortened by 3 bases and J by 0 bases, with 3 bases between the two germline ends. The CDR3 nucleotides are TGTGCCAGCAGTTTGAGCTCCTACAATGAGCAGTTCTTC. It yields the protein CASSLSSYNEQFF.

The CDR3 reads CASSPLGGEADTQYF. CDR3 sequence (DNA): TGTGCCAGCAGCCCGCTCGGGGGTGAAGCAGATACGCAGTATTTT. The chain is built from TRBV11-3 and TRBJ2-3, with D possibly being TRBD2 (6 bases). The V gene lost 5 bases and the J gene lost 4 bases, with 16 bases spanning the gap. CDR3 size: 15 residues. Germline loops: CDR1 SGHNT, CDR2 YENEEA.

This clonotype was observed at least ten times. The chain couples TRBV15 to TRBJ1-1; no reliable D call. This CDR3 has 12 residues. Germline V CDR1 and CDR2: LNHNV, YYDKDF (reference sequence). V lost 8 bases and J 4 bases, leaving 11 bases between the germline ends. The CDR3 reads CATGRFGTEAFF. The CDR3 coding sequence is TGTGCCACCGGACGGTTCGGCACTGAAGCTTTCTTT.

Many counts were recorded for this clonotype. At one end the junction does not follow the germline gene, possibly because of a read error. The V gene is TRBV7-8, the J gene TRBJ1-2, with 11 bases identical to TRBD1. Looked up from germline, CDR1 is SGHVS and CDR2 is FQNEAQ. The CDR3 covers 17 residues. The CDR3: CASRLGTGTGGLFGYTF. CDR3 DNA sequence: TGTGCCAGCAGATTAGGGACCGGGACAGGGGGTCTCTTTGGCTACACCTTC.

This clonotype has just a few counts. The V and J genes are TRBV11-3 and TRBJ1-1, with 8 positions matching TRBD1. V was pared by 5 bases and J by 5 bases, with 10 bases of the junction left unmatched. Germline assignment: CDR1 SGHNT and CDR2 YENEEA. CDR3 length: 15 amino acids. The CDR3 loop reads CASSPWTGRGTEAFF. The CDR3 coding sequence is TGTGCCAGCAGCCCTTGGACAGGGAGGGGGACTGAAGCTTTCTTT.

This clonotype was seen a few times. The J gene is TRBJ2-1, the V gene TRBV7-2; no definite D call. V was trimmed by 10 bases and J by 8 bases, leaving 6 bases between them. Germline V gene sequence: CDR1 SGHTA, CDR2 FQGNSA. There are 9 residues in the CDR3. CDR3 residues: CATQHEQFF. Here the CDR3 DNA reads TGTGCCACCCAACATGAGCAGTTCTTC.

This clonotype was recorded at least ten times. The rearrangement joins TRBV29-1 to TRBJ2-5, with D tentatively TRBD1 (5 bases). Germline CDR1 and CDR2: SQVTM and ANQGSEA. Trimming removed 4 bases from V and 4 bases from J, with 16 bases in between. CDR3 size: 14 residues. The CDR3 DNA reads TGCAGCGTTGCTTCTTTGACAGCTGGAGAGACCCAGTACTTC. Its protein is CSVASLTAGETQYF.